A single sample is the source of the 21 T cell receptor beta chains below, sequenced in a study of low-dose radiotherapy and immunotherapy resistance in tumors. Time point described: before trial treatment. Covering alpha and beta chains, TRAV- and TRBV-specific primers were used for the first-strand cDNA. TCR amplification involved about 20 PCR cycles with a constant-region primer and V-primer adapter. From the reads, TCRdb called clonotypes with MiXCR, one entry per CDR3 protein. This sample has under 95,000 distinct CDR3 sequences, with roughly a sixth found just once. This material consisted of PBMCs, taken before treatment. These receptors came from a male donor with prostate cancer.

This clonotype was counted at least ten times. This chain connects TRBV6-2 or TRBV6-3 to TRBJ2-1; D gene uncertain. CDR1 and CDR2 (germline): MNHEY, SVGEGT. Trimming left V 2 bases short and J 6 bases short, with 14 bases between. The CDR3 has 15 residues. DNA for the CDR3: TGTGCCAGCAGTTACAAGGCAGTTGGGCGCAATGAGCAGTTCTTC. Its protein product is CASSYKAVGRNEQFF.

In its sample, this clonotype was seen a few times. The V call is TRBV2, the J call TRBJ1-1, with D perhaps matching TRBD1 (6 bases). There are 17 residues in the CDR3. Between the trimmed V and J ends, which lost 6 bases and 0 bases, there was a span of 20 bases. Germline V gives CDR1 SNHLY, CDR2 FYNNEI. CDR3 in DNA: TGTGCCAGCAGGGCCCCTTTTTCAGGGGCGCTGAACACTGAAGCTTTCTTT. This encodes CASRAPFSGALNTEAFF.

Ten or more counts support this clonotype. The rearrangement joins TRBV7-2 to TRBJ1-1, with D possibly being TRBD1 (5 bases). The CDR3 spans 13 residues. Germline V gene lookup returns CDR1 SGHTA and CDR2 FQGNSA. Between the trimmed V and J ends, which lost 6 bases and 3 bases, there was a span of 11 bases. The CDR3 DNA reads as TGTGCCAGCAGGGCAGGGATGCACACTGAAGCTTTCTTT. Residues: CASRAGMHTEAFF.

Regarding this clonotype: A far larger clone is one base from this, pointing to a likely read error. This chain joins TRBV13 and TRBJ2-1; TRBD2 agrees at 7 bases. Germline assignment: CDR1 PRHDT and CDR2 FYEKMQ (reference sequence). The CDR3 extends over 14 amino acids. J was trimmed by 13 bases and V by 4 bases; bases with no gene match: 13. Here the CDR3 DNA reads TGTGCCAGCAGCTCGACTAGCTGGGGGGAGACCCAGTTCTTC. Protein: CASSSTSWGETQFF.

As concerns this clonotype: This likely stems from a read error, as it lies one base from a far larger clone. This chain joins TRBV12-3 or TRBV12-4 and TRBJ2-5, with 7 bases that match TRBD2. The CDR3 loop spans 14 amino acids. V dropped 6 bases and J dropped 11; count of bases not matched to a gene: 15. The CDR3 sequence is CASSPSSGYNEQYF. The CDR3 nucleotides read TGTGCCAGCAGCCCCAGTAGCGGGTACAATGAGCAGTACTTC.

J is TRBJ2-1 and V is TRBV20-1; unclear D gene. Germline V gene lookup returns CDR1 DFQATT and CDR2 SNEGSKA (reference sequence). This CDR3 spans 13 amino acids. The CDR3 region has the DNA TGCAGGGCTCTTGGACGGGCAGACAATGAGCAGTTCTTC. Protein product: CRALGRADNEQFF.

This clonotype was seen at least ten times. The chain is built from TRBV3-1 and TRBJ2-5; D possibly corresponds to TRBD2 (6 bases). Looked up from germline, CDR1 is LGHDT and CDR2 is YNNKEL (reference sequence). Trimming shortened V by 4 bases and J by 5 bases, and 14 bases separated the two germline ends. CDR3 length: 14 amino acids. The CDR3 reads CASSRSAGLETQYF. For the CDR3, the DNA is TGTGCCAGCAGCCGGAGTGCGGGGTTGGAGACCCAGTACTTC.

There are a few counts of this clonotype. The J gene is TRBJ2-3, the V gene TRBV5-6; D might be TRBD2 (6 bases). The CDR3 spans 16 residues. CDR1 is SGHDT and CDR2 is YYEEEE in the germline V gene. The V end was cut by 1 base, the J end by 4 bases, with 16 bases between. This chain's CDR3 is CASSLWGGTGADTQYF. The CDR3 DNA reads as TGTGCCAGCAGCTTGTGGGGCGGAACGGGAGCAGATACGCAGTATTTT. Drawing the rest from reference TRBV5-6 and TRBJ2-3, the complete variable domain is DAGVTQSPTHLIKTRGQQVTLRCSPKSGHDTVSWYQQALGQGPQFIFQYYEEEERQRGNFPDRFSGHQFPNYSSELNVNALLLGDSALYLCASSLWGGTGADTQYFGPGTRLTVL.

This clonotype was seen ten or more times. The chain is built from TRBV9 and TRBJ1-1; no definite D call. Trimming took 4 bases from V and 4 from J, leaving 17 bases between them. Germline V gives CDR1 SGDLS, CDR2 YYNGEE. This CDR3 region has 15 residues. CDR3 loop: CASSLQAGVGTEAFF. The CDR3 DNA reads TGTGCCAGCAGCCTACAAGCCGGGGTTGGCACTGAAGCTTTCTTT.

This clonotype was counted ten times or more. The rearrangement uses TRBV7-2 and TRBJ2-1; 15 bases map to TRBD2. CDR3 length: 15 amino acids. V lost 5 bases, J lost 8 bases, and 4 bases stayed unmatched. Germline values: CDR1 SGHTA, CDR2 FQGNSA. The CDR3 sequence is CASSGLAGGGHEQFF. CDR3 in DNA: TGTGCCAGCAGCGGACTAGCGGGGGGGGGTCATGAGCAGTTCTTC.

The table lists this clonotype with many counts. V usage is TRBV9 and J usage is TRBJ1-5; D not resolved. The V gene lost 0 bases and the J gene lost 7 bases, with 8 bases spanning the gap. Per germline, CDR1 SGDLS and CDR2 YYNGEE. The CDR3 spans 13 residues. The CDR3 DNA follows: TGTGCCAGCAGCGTAGAGGAAGACCAGCCCCAGCATTTT. As protein: CASSVEEDQPQHF. The variable domain in full, with the rest retrieved from reference TRBV9 and TRBJ1-5, is DSGVTQTPKHLITATGQRVTLRCSPRSGDLSVYWYQQSLDQGLQFLIQYYNGEERAKGNILERFSAQQFPDLHSELNLSSLELGDSALYFCASSVEEDQPQHFGDGTRLSIL.

The sample holds many counts of this clonotype. This chain uses TRBV3-1 with TRBJ2-7; 10 nucleotides match TRBD1. The CDR3 has 20 amino acids. From germline, CDR1 is LGHDT and CDR2 YNNKEL (reference sequence). J gave up 3 bases and V 0 bases, and 17 bases lay outside the gene matches. CDR3 in DNA: TGTGCCAGCAGCCAAGATCTGTCTGGGACAGGGGTGTTTGCCGACTACGAGCAGTACTTC. As protein: CASSQDLSGTGVFADYEQYF.

The V gene is TRBV6-5, the J gene TRBJ2-1, with 8 bases identical to TRBD1. Looked up from germline, CDR1 is MNHEY and CDR2 is SVGAGI. The CDR3 runs 15 residues. The junction had 11 bases not matched to a gene; V was cut back by 6 bases and J by 7 bases. The CDR3 sequence is CASRHYRGVKNEQFF. The CDR3 DNA is TGTGCCAGCAGGCATTACAGGGGGGTCAAAAATGAGCAGTTCTTC.

V is TRBV28 and J is TRBJ2-7, with D perhaps matching TRBD2 (6 bases). CDR1 is MDHEN, CDR2 SYDVKM, per germline. Trimming stripped 4 bases from V and 0 bases from J, with 10 bases between. This CDR3 region has 14 residues. The CDR3 sequence: CASSSAGPSYEQYF. CDR3 coding DNA: TGTGCCAGCAGTTCAGCGGGCCCCTCCTACGAGCAGTACTTC.

This clonotype was observed many times. V gene TRBV11-2 combines with J gene TRBJ2-6; D gene uncertain. The V end lost 5 bases, the J end lost 2 bases, and 13 bases lay between the germline ends. Germline CDR1 SGHAT, CDR2 FQNNGV. The CDR3 sequence is 16 residues long. CDR3 region: CASSPSHSPGANVLTF. CDR3 DNA: TGTGCCAGCAGCCCCTCCCATTCCCCTGGGGCCAACGTCCTGACTTTC.

The sample holds many counts of this clonotype. The chain couples TRBV4-1 to TRBJ2-7; 11 bases fit TRBD1. In germline, CDR1 is MGHRA, CDR2 YSYEKL. V gave up 3 bases and J gave up 4 bases; unmatched junction bases: 5. The length of the CDR3 is 15 residues. The CDR3 is CASSQDRGLQYEQYF. The CDR3 DNA sequence: TGCGCCAGCAGCCAGGACAGGGGGCTCCAATACGAGCAGTACTTC.

This clonotype was recorded a few times. This chain joins TRBV20-1 and TRBJ1-1; D is unresolved. The CDR3 totals 18 residues. The V end lost 2 bases, the J end lost 0 bases, and 22 bases lay between the germline ends. In germline, CDR1 is DFQATT, CDR2 SNEGSKA (reference sequence). CDR3 loop: CSARKLGQVWAMNTEAFF. The CDR3 DNA follows: TGCAGTGCTAGAAAACTGGGCCAGGTGTGGGCGATGAACACTGAAGCTTTCTTT.

There are many counts of this clonotype. The gene calls are TRBV6-2 or TRBV6-3 and TRBJ2-7, with 7 bases fitting TRBD1. The CDR3 sequence is 13 residues long. CDR1 is MNHEY, CDR2 SVGEGT, per germline. V lost 5 bases to trimming and J lost 2 bases; unmatched junction nucleotides: 3. The CDR3 sequence is CASSADRTYEQYF. CDR3 sequence (DNA): TGTGCCAGCAGTGCGGACAGGACCTACGAGCAGTACTTC.

The chain has TRBV2 and TRBJ1-5, with D tentatively TRBD1 (6 bases). The V end lost 7 bases, the J end lost 3 bases, and 16 bases lay between the germline ends. The germline CDR1 and CDR2 sequences are SNHLY and FYNNEI. This CDR3 contains 15 residues. The CDR3 is CASMGGGIVNQPQHF. For the CDR3, the DNA is TGTGCCAGCATGGGGGGCGGGATTGTCAATCAGCCCCAGCATTTT.

The chain links TRBV20-1 to TRBJ2-5; D possibly corresponds to TRBD2 (7 bases). CDR3 length: 16 amino acids. Trimming took off 3 bases at V and 7 bases at J, with 24 bases between the two ends. Germline lookup yields CDR1 DFQATT and CDR2 SNEGSKA (reference sequence). The CDR3 protein is CSARSGAGARLGTQYF. DNA of the CDR3: TGCAGTGCTAGGTCGGGCGCGGGGGCCCGTCTTGGGACCCAGTACTTC.

The sample holds many counts of this clonotype. Sequence at one end of the junction differs from germline and may be a read error. The rearrangement joins TRBV7-6 to TRBJ2-2; D is unclear. There are 14 residues in the CDR3. The germline CDR1 and CDR2 sequences are SGHVS and FNYEAQ. The CDR3: CASSSYVSAGELFF. Here the CDR3 DNA reads TGCGCCAGCAGCTCCTACGTCAGTGCCGGGGAGCTGTTTTTT.